Listed here is a single TCR beta chain. Its antigen is not known. Libraries were prepared by immunoSEQ multiplex PCR; TCRdb keeps only in-frame clonotypes and omits some of them. Of about 52,000 clones listed, 80% to 90% are singletons. The record originates from a study of memory CD4+ T cells and cytomegalovirus serostatus. Single viable CD3+CD4+CD8-CD45RO+ cells were sorted as the memory CD4+ T cells. CD4+ T cells were isolated by positive magnetic selection. Findings of the study overall: CD4+ memory repertoires contained about 40% of the roughly 160 reported CMV TCRbeta sequences.

With 6 bases removed from V and 2 bases from J, the gap between germline ends came to 11 bases. CDR3 length: 14 amino acids. Per the germline V gene, CDR1 is SEHNR and CDR2 is FQNEAQ (reference sequence). Sequenced material: memory CD4+ T cells from blood. The chain uses TRBV7-9 and TRBJ2-1, with D perhaps TRBD1 (5 bases). The clonotype was recovered from an adult in good health and CMV-seropositive. The CDR3 is CASRSSGTYNEQFF. DNA for the CDR3: TGTGCCAGCAGATCGTCAGGGACCTACAATGAGCAGTTCTTC.